Listed here are 13 T cell receptor beta chains from one sample, sequenced in a study of Graves' ophthalmopathy and Graves' hyperthyroidism (dated by TCRdb to the late 2010s). For sequencing, an Illumina HiSeq 2000 was employed. TCR beta CDR3 regions were amplified from RNA transcripts for repertoire sequencing. HTBI primers and the Qiagen OneStep RT-PCR kit were used in a first-round RT-PCR, which was followed by a second-round multiplex PCR, size selection and purification. TCRdb ran its own pipeline on the public reads, namely fastp trimming at Q25 and MiXCR clone calling, and kept in-frame beta chains. Duplicate CDR3 protein sequences are folded into a single record with the most common DNA and genes. This sample is represented by roughly 700,000 distinct CDR3 sequences; 35% to 50% of them were singletons. Of the sample, about 40% falls within the top ten clones. Sequencing used peripheral blood. The receptors were sampled from an adult man with Graves' ophthalmopathy.

V gene TRBV10-3 combines with J gene TRBJ1-1; no firm D call. CDR3 length: 13 residues. V dropped 10 bases and J dropped 2 bases, with 14 bases sitting between them. Germline V CDR1 and CDR2: ENHRY, SYGVKD. For the CDR3, the DNA is TGTGCCAGCGGTAAGGAGATCAACACTGAAGCTTTCTTT. Protein sequence: CASGKEINTEAFF.

The V gene is TRBV19, the J gene TRBJ2-1, with unresolved D. The CDR3 covers 11 residues. Germline V lookup: CDR1 LNHDA, CDR2 SQIVND (reference sequence). With 6 bases removed from V and 9 bases from J, the gap between germline ends came to 9 bases. The CDR3 nucleotides read TGTGCCAGTAGCTGGGTGGGTGAGCAGTTCTTC. Its translation: CASSWVGEQFF.

This clonotype was seen more than once but under ten times. The rearrangement links TRBV3-1 to TRBJ1-1, with 8 nucleotides matching TRBD1. The J segment lost 5 bases and the V segment lost 3 bases, leaving 5 bases of the junction unmatched. The germline gives CDR1 LGHDT, CDR2 YNNKEL (reference sequence). The CDR3 is 14 amino acids. The CDR3 sequence is CASSHAGGGTEAFF. As DNA, the CDR3 is TGTGCCAGCAGCCACGCAGGGGGCGGGACTGAAGCTTTCTTT. The variable domain in full, with the rest retrieved from reference TRBV3-1 and TRBJ1-1, is DTAVSQTPKYLVTQMGNDKSIKCEQNLGHDTMYWYKQDSKKFLKIMFSYNNKELIINETVPNRFSPKSPDKAHLNLHINSLELGDSAVYFCASSHAGGGTEAFFGQGTRLTVV.

This clonotype was seen at least ten times. This rearrangement joins TRBV7-2 to TRBJ1-4, with TRBD1 matching 7 bases. J gave up 5 bases and V 0 bases, and 9 bases lay outside the gene matches. CDR3 length: 17 residues. CDR1 is SGHTA, CDR2 FQGNSA, per germline. The CDR3 DNA follows: TGTGCCAGCAGCTTAGCCGGGCCGGGACAGCCGAATGAAAAACTGTTTTTT. This sequence encodes CASSLAGPGQPNEKLFF.

This clonotype was counted at least ten times. J is TRBJ2-5 and V is TRBV10-2; 7 nucleotides match TRBD1. The CDR3 loop spans 11 amino acids. V lost 6 bases, J lost 6 bases, and 1 base stayed unmatched. Per germline, CDR1 WSHSY and CDR2 SAAADI. CDR3 in amino acids: CASRQGKTQYF. The CDR3 nucleotides are TGCGCCAGCAGACAGGGGAAGACCCAGTACTTC.

This clonotype was observed many times. V is TRBV15 and J is TRBJ1-5; no definite D call. CDR1 and CDR2 (germline): LNHNV, YYDKDF (reference sequence). V was pared by 3 bases and J by 3 bases, with 15 bases between. The CDR3 has 16 residues. The CDR3 here is CATSSPVSRFNQPQHF. For the CDR3, the DNA is TGTGCCACCAGCAGTCCAGTTTCGCGGTTCAATCAGCCCCAGCATTTT.

Regarding this clonotype: This may be a read error, as it is one base from a much larger clone. The V gene is TRBV7-9, the J gene TRBJ2-7, with D perhaps given as TRBD1 or TRBD2 (5 bases each). This CDR3 is 12 amino acids long. Germline V gene sequence: CDR1 SEHNR, CDR2 FQNEAQ (reference sequence). The CDR3 DNA is TGTGCCGGCAGCTACGGGGCCGAGGAGCAGTACTTC. Encoded protein: CAGSYGAEEQYF.

Comment on this clonotype: A much bigger clone sits one base away, suggesting this may be a read error. The chain recombines TRBV2 with TRBJ1-5; possibly TRBD1 for D (5 bases). The CDR3 covers 15 residues. Germline-derived CDR1 and CDR2 are SNHLY and FYNNEI. V gave up 3 bases and J gave up 3 bases, with 12 bases separating them. Written as DNA, the CDR3 is TGTGCCAGCAGTGAGGCCGGGGCTAACAATCAGCCCCAGCATTTT. This codes for CASSEAGANNQPQHF.

The chain links TRBV11-2 to TRBJ2-7; D remains unclear. Germline loops: CDR1 SGHAT, CDR2 FQNNGV. Trimming took 7 bases from V and 3 from J, leaving 13 bases between them. This CDR3 has 13 residues. CDR3 residues: CASIGWRSYEQYF. The CDR3 region has the DNA TGTGCCAGCATCGGCTGGCGGAGCTACGAGCAGTACTTC.

V is TRBV14 and J is TRBJ1-2; TRBD1 matches at 7 bases. V was clipped by 0 bases and J by 12 bases; unmatched bases: 7. Germline CDR1 and CDR2: SGHDN and FVKESK. The CDR3 loop spans 13 amino acids. The CDR3 spells CASSQDDRAGNTF. The CDR3 DNA is TGTGCCAGCAGCCAAGACGACAGGGCTGGAAACACCTTC.

This clonotype was detected many times. J is TRBJ1-5 and V is TRBV12-3 or TRBV12-4; 7 bases fit TRBD1. The trim removed 6 bases at V and 2 bases at J, leaving 10 bases unmatched. This CDR3 spans 16 amino acids. The CDR3 DNA sequence: TGTGCCAGCAGCTCCCGACAGGGCATCGGCAATCAGCCCCAGCATTTT. Translating it yields CASSSRQGIGNQPQHF.

The rearrangement joins TRBV7-2 to TRBJ1-6; tentatively, D is TRBD1 (5 bases). This CDR3 spans 20 amino acids. CDR1 is SGHTA, CDR2 FQGNSA, per germline. The V end lost 5 bases, the J end lost 0 bases, and 23 bases lay between the germline ends. The DNA for the CDR3 is TGTGCCAGCAGCGGGGGGTCACAGCAAAGCTACGTCTCCTATAATTCACCCCTCCACTTT. It codes for CASSGGSQQSYVSYNSPLHF. Variable domain in full (rest from reference TRBV7-2 and TRBJ1-6): GAGVSQSPSNKVTEKGKDVELRCDPISGHTALYWYRQSLGQGLEFLIYFQGNSAPDKSGLPSDRFSAERTGGSVSTLTIQRTQQEDSAVYLCASSGGSQQSYVSYNSPLHFGNGTRLTVT.

This sequence joins TRBV2 and TRBJ2-7; D ambiguous. The CDR3 extends over 11 amino acids. Germline values: CDR1 SNHLY, CDR2 FYNNEI. The ends were cut back, 5 bases at V and 4 bases at J, with 6 bases in the middle. The CDR3 is CASSWVYEQYF. The DNA of the CDR3 is TGTGCCAGCAGTTGGGTATACGAGCAGTACTTC.